These T cell receptor beta chains were read from a single sample in a study of blood T cell repertoires in COVID-19. The protocol was immunoSEQ multiplex PCR, while the TCRdb copy is restricted to in-frame clones and leaves out a portion. The sample consists of 150,000 or so clones, around 90% of them appearing once. Sequenced input: peripheral blood. These receptors came from a man younger than 35 with acute or convalescent COVID-19. CDR3s include the opening cysteine and the closing phenylalanine or tryptophan. The order of the fields is D gene, V gene, J gene, CDR3 protein, CDR3 DNA. D genes are given only for firm matches.

>TRBD2|TRBV27|TRBJ2-7
CASRAGLAETYEQYF
TGTGCCAGCAGGGCGGGACTAGCGGAAACCTACGAGCAGTACTTC
>NA|TRBV2|TRBJ1-5
CASRNTGMGNQPQHF
TGTGCCAGCAGGAATACAGGGATGGGCAATCAGCCCCAGCATTTT
>TRBD1|TRBV4-2|TRBJ2-3
CASSPPGQGDPDTQYF
TGTGCCAGCAGCCCACCGGGACAGGGAGACCCAGATACGCAGTATTTT
>NA|TRBV2|TRBJ2-7
CASSPPRGHIGEQYF
TGTGCCAGCAGTCCCCCCAGAGGCCACATCGGCGAGCAGTACTTC
>NA|TRBV5-4|TRBJ1-1
CASSLVAPRATEAFF
TGTGCCAGCAGCTTGGTAGCTCCGAGGGCCACTGAAGCTTTCTTT
>NA|TRBV5-8|TRBJ2-7
CASSPLYEQYF
TGTGCCAGCAGCCCCCTCTACGAGCAGTACTTC
>NA|TRBV9|TRBJ1-3
CASSGAQNTIYF
TGTGCCAGCAGCGGAGCGCAAAACACCATATATTTT
>NA|TRBV29-1|TRBJ1-4
CSVERIREEKLFF
TGCAGCGTTGAAAGGATCAGGGAAGAAAAACTGTTTTTT
>TRBD1|TRBV6-5|TRBJ1-2
CASSTGGASGYTF
TGTGCCAGCAGCACAGGGGGCGCAAGTGGCTACACCTTC
>NA|TRBV7-9|TRBJ2-3
CASINLKRSTDTQYF
TGTGCCAGCATCAACCTTAAGCGGTCCACAGATACGCAGTATTTT
>TRBD1|TRBV7-7|TRBJ2-2
CASSPGQGGTGELFF
TGTGCCAGCAGCCCCGGACAGGGGGGCACCGGGGAGCTGTTTTTT
>NA|TRBV6-1|TRBJ1-5
CASSEAGGAQPQHF
TGTGCCAGCAGTGAAGCGGGAGGCGCCCAGCCCCAGCATTTT
>TRBD1|TRBV3-1/TRBV3-2|TRBJ1-6
CASSRGGSEYSPLHF
TGTGCCAGCAGCCGAGGGGGCAGTGAGTATTCACCCCTCCACTTT
>TRBD1|TRBV19|TRBJ1-1
CASSTTQGKAEAFF
TGTGCCAGTAGTACCACACAGGGGAAGGCTGAAGCTTTCTTT
>NA|TRBV13|TRBJ1-2
CASKVLGRLGGYTF
TGTGCCAGCAAAGTACTAGGACGCCTGGGCGGCTACACCTTC
>NA|TRBV3-1/TRBV3-2|TRBJ1-3
CASSQEGGNLSGNTIYF
TGTGCCAGCAGCCAAGAGGGGGGAAATCTCTCTGGAAACACCATATATTTT
>TRBD1|TRBV29-1|TRBJ1-3
CSGSGTGGSGNTIYF
TGCAGCGGCTCCGGGACAGGGGGTTCCGGAAACACCATATATTTT
>TRBD2|TRBV7-2|TRBJ2-5
CASSLISGGEGRETQYF
TGTGCCAGCAGCTTAATCAGCGGGGGTGAGGGAAGAGAGACCCAGTACTTC
>NA|TRBV11-2|TRBJ1-1
CASSLKPLNTEAFF
TGTGCCAGCAGCCTCAAGCCACTGAACACTGAAGCTTTCTTT
>NA|TRBV18|TRBJ1-2
CASSPPTGRNYGYTF
TGTGCCAGCTCACCACCGACAGGCCGCAACTATGGCTACACCTTC